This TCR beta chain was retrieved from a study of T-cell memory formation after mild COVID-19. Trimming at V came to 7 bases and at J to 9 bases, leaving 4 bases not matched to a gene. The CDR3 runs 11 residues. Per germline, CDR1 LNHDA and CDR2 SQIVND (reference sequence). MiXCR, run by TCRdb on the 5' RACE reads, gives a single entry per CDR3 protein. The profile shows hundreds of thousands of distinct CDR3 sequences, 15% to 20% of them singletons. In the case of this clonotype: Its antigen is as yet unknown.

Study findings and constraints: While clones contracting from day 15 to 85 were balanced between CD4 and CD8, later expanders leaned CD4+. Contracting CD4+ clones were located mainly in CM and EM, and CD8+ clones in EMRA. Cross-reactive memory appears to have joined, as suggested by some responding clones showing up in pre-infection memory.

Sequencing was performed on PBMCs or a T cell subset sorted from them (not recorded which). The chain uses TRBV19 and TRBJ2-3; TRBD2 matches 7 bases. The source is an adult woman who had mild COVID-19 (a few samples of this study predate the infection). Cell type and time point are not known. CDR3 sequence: CASTSSGTQYF. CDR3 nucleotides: TGTGCCAGTACTTCTAGCGGAACGCAGTATTTT.